This TCR beta chain was obtained from a study of multiple sclerosis patients with progressive multifocal leukoencephalopathy. Repertoires were generated with immunoSEQ multiplex PCR, while TCRdb's copy carries only in-frame clones and drops some. This table holds tens of thousands of clones, roughly 85% found once. In regard to this clone: What it recognizes is unknown.

Germline CDR1 and CDR2: LGHNT and FRNRAP. V was pared by 6 bases and J by 4 bases, with 18 bases between. CDR3 length: 15 residues. Time point described: time of PML onset. Natalizumab-treated patients developed PML between roughly 16 and 56 months into natalizumab therapy. T3 refers to blood collected at the onset of PML. Study results and limitations: TRBV and TRBJ usage showed no common pattern when PML developed. Less diverse TRB repertoires were suggested in most PML patients.

The clonotype was recovered from a woman under 40 with progressive multifocal leukoencephalopathy. The material was PBMCs, obtained from a patient treated with natalizumab. This chain links TRBV12-5 with TRBJ1-2; TRBD1 might be the D (5 bases). This CDR3 reads CASGPDERGGYGYTF. CDR3 DNA sequence: TGTGCTAGTGGACCCGACGAAAGGGGCGGCTATGGCTACACCTTC. Full variable domain (rest looked up from reference TRBV12-5 and TRBJ1-2): DARVTQTPRHKVTEMGQEVTMRCQPILGHNTVFWYRQTMMQGLELLAYFRNRAPLDDSGMPKDRFSAEMPDATLATLKIQPSEPRDSAVYFCASGPDERGGYGYTFGSGTRLTVV.